The 24 T cell receptor beta chains reported below all come from one sample, sequenced in a study of blood T cell repertoires in COVID-19. Here immunoSEQ multiplex PCR was the method, and the copy in TCRdb shows in-frame clones only, minus some. The table shows hundreds of thousands of clones, with roughly 80% occurring only once. Sequencing used PBMCs or T cells enriched from blood (not recorded which). The origin of the receptors is a woman aged 35 to 49 who had been exposed to COVID-19.

The rearrangement links TRBV5-1 to TRBJ1-4, with TRBD1 as a possible D gene (5 bases). The V end lost 4 bases, the J end lost 6 bases, and 16 bases lay between the germline ends. The CDR3 runs to 15 residues. The germline V gene has CDR1 SGHRS and CDR2 YFSETQ. In DNA form, the CDR3 reads TGCGCCAGCAGCACTCAGGGATTTCGGGATGAAAAACTGTTTTTT. Translated, it gives CASSTQGFRDEKLFF.

V usage is TRBV5-8 and J usage is TRBJ2-1, with unresolved D. This CDR3 is 15 amino acids long. Germline lookup yields CDR1 SGHTS and CDR2 YDEGEE. Trimming took 6 bases from V and 6 from J, leaving 19 bases between them. Here the CDR3 DNA reads TGTGCCAGCACCCTGGGCACCATAACAAGCAATGAGCAGTTCTTC. Amino acid sequence: CASTLGTITSNEQFF. The variable domain in full, with the rest retrieved from reference TRBV5-8 and TRBJ2-1, is EAGVTQSPTHLIKTRGQQATLRCSPISGHTSVYWYQQALGLGLQFLLWYDEGEERNRGNFPPRFSGRQFPNYSSELNVNALELEDSALYLCASTLGTITSNEQFFGPGTRLTVL.

The chain carries TRBV6-5 and TRBJ1-1, with a possible D match to TRBD1 (5 bases). The germline CDR1 and CDR2 sequences are MNHEY and SVGAGI. V was cut by 6 bases and J by 1 base, with 9 bases left in between. The CDR3 runs to 13 residues. The CDR3, as DNA: TGTGCCAGCAGCCGCGGACAGAACACTGAAGCTTTCTTT. This translates into CASSRGQNTEAFF.

The chain is built from TRBV24-1 and TRBJ2-5, with 8 bases aligning to TRBD1. The CDR3 runs 16 residues. The junction had 8 bases not matched to a gene; V was cut back by 3 bases and J by 3 bases. Germline CDR1 is KGHDR and CDR2 is SFDVKD. The CDR3 loop is CATSDLTGAVEETQYF. In DNA, the CDR3 is TGTGCCACCAGTGATCTGACAGGGGCCGTAGAAGAGACCCAGTACTTC.

The V and J genes are TRBV9 and TRBJ1-1; 7 bases align to TRBD1. Trimming cost V 3 bases and J 0 bases; bases outside gene matches: 8. CDR3 length: 16 amino acids. Per germline, CDR1 SGDLS and CDR2 YYNGEE. CDR3 sequence: CASSETGNYMNTEAFF. The CDR3 DNA sequence: TGTGCCAGCAGCGAGACAGGGAATTACATGAACACTGAAGCTTTCTTT.

V usage is TRBV6-5 and J usage is TRBJ2-1; a possible D gene is TRBD2 (5 bases). CDR1 and CDR2 from the germline V gene are MNHEY and SVGAGI. The CDR3 runs to 13 residues. The germline V and J ends were trimmed by 6 bases and 9 bases, with 15 bases remaining between them. This chain's CDR3 is CASSRDPRGEQFF. For the CDR3, the DNA is TGTGCCAGCAGCCGGGATCCTCGGGGTGAGCAGTTCTTC.

The genes are TRBV19 and TRBJ2-3, with 7 bases lining up with TRBD1. This CDR3 contains 16 residues. Germline trimming cut 3 bases from V and 0 bases from J; bases unmatched to any gene: 6. CDR1 is LNHDA, CDR2 SQIVND, per germline (reference sequence). The CDR3: CASSIGGTVSTDTQYF. The CDR3 region has the DNA TGTGCCAGTAGTATTGGTGGGACAGTAAGCACAGATACGCAGTATTTT.

The V gene is TRBV9, the J gene TRBJ1-1; 9 bases agree with TRBD1. V trimming: 4 bases; J trimming: 4 bases; junction bases outside the gene matches: 5. There are 14 residues in the CDR3. Germline V gene sequence: CDR1 SGDLS, CDR2 YYNGEE. The DNA of the CDR3 is TGTGCCAGCAGCATACGACAGGGGGGCACTGAAGCTTTCTTT. It translates to CASSIRQGGTEAFF.

The V call is TRBV2, the J call TRBJ2-1; 8 nucleotides line up with TRBD2. Germline V gene lookup returns CDR1 SNHLY and CDR2 FYNNEI. V gave up 7 bases and J gave up 1 base; unmatched junction bases: 6. The CDR3 totals 15 residues. CDR3 nucleotides: TGTGCCAGCACCTCTGCGGGGGGATCCTACAATGAGCAGTTCTTC. It codes for CASTSAGGSYNEQFF.

This clone has only one observation. The chain has TRBV18 and TRBJ1-6; D is undetermined. Germline lookup yields CDR1 KGHSH and CDR2 LQKENI. The V gene lost 4 bases and the J gene lost 5 bases, with 18 bases spanning the gap. The length of the CDR3 is 17 residues. CDR3 sequence: CASSLTNPGLNNSPLHF. CDR3 bases: TGTGCCAGCTCACTTACTAATCCGGGTCTCAATAATTCACCCCTCCACTTT.

This chain links TRBV18 with TRBJ1-3; D is unclear. The V end lost 0 bases, the J end lost 0 bases, and 9 bases lay between the germline ends. The germline CDR1 and CDR2 sequences are KGHSH and LQKENI. The CDR3 has 16 amino acids. In DNA form, the CDR3 reads TGTGCCAGCTCACCACCTGGCGGCAGCTCTGGAAACACCATATATTTT. It specifies CASSPPGGSSGNTIYF.

This chain uses TRBV23-1 with TRBJ2-7; no firm D call. TRBV23-1 is annotated as an ORF whose role is uncertain. V dropped 2 bases and J dropped 0 bases, with 5 bases sitting between them. The CDR3 is 13 residues long. CDR3 residues: CASSQLPSYEQYF. CDR3 nucleotide sequence: TGCGCCAGCAGTCAACTCCCCTCCTACGAGCAGTACTTC.

This clone has a single count. V gene TRBV19 combines with J gene TRBJ2-3, with 8 bases fitting TRBD2. This CDR3 contains 15 residues. Germline V gene data show CDR1 as LNHDA and CDR2 as SQIVND (reference sequence). Trimming removed 2 bases from V and 4 bases from J; junction bases left unmatched: 5. CDR3 sequence (DNA): TGTGCCAGTAGTATACTGGCGGGGGGCCCAGATACGCAGTATTTT. This codes for CASSILAGGPDTQYF.

This chain joins TRBV18 and TRBJ2-1, with TRBD2 identical over 10 bases. Trimming cost V 0 bases and J 0 bases; bases outside gene matches: 11. The CDR3 contains 20 residues. Germline assignment: CDR1 KGHSH and CDR2 LQKENI. The CDR3 sequence is CASSPPTERGGYPSYNEQFF. In DNA, the CDR3 is TGTGCCAGCTCACCACCGACAGAGCGGGGGGGATATCCCTCCTACAATGAGCAGTTCTTC.

The chain employs TRBV6-5 and TRBJ2-1; 8 bases map to TRBD2. In germline, CDR1 is MNHEY, CDR2 SVGAGI. V lost 6 bases to trimming and J lost 3 bases; unmatched junction nucleotides: 4. This CDR3 is built from 14 residues. Here the CDR3 DNA reads TGTGCCAGCAGACCGGCGGGGGGCTACAATGAGCAGTTCTTC. Protein: CASRPAGGYNEQFF.

About this clone: An end of the junction differs from the germline gene, which may be a read error. This chain links TRBV4-3 with TRBJ1-1; perhaps TRBD1 as D (5 bases). CDR1 is LGHNA, CDR2 YSLEER, per germline. The CDR3 has 13 residues. The CDR3 coding sequence is TGCGCCAGCAGGCAAGTGGGGCGGACTGAAGCTTTCTTT. It codes for CASRQVGRTEAFF.

This sequence joins TRBV5-1 and TRBJ1-2; D gene ambiguous. This CDR3 has 14 residues. Germline V gene data show CDR1 as SGHRS and CDR2 as YFSETQ. V was cut by 0 bases and J by 5 bases, with 11 bases left in between. CDR3 loop: CASSLGGPGYGYTF. The CDR3 DNA is TGCGCCAGCAGCTTGGGAGGGCCGGGGTATGGCTACACCTTC.

The chain is built from TRBV27 and TRBJ2-7; D unclear. With 4 bases removed from V and 1 base from J, the gap between germline ends came to 2 bases. Germline CDR1 MNHEY, CDR2 SMNVEV (reference sequence). The CDR3 loop spans 11 amino acids. CDR3 coding DNA: TGTGCCAGCAGTTCTTCCTACGAGCAGTACTTC. Residues: CASSSSYEQYF.

The J gene is TRBJ2-1, the V gene TRBV11-2, with D hard to call. The germline V gene encodes CDR1 SGHAT and CDR2 FQNNGV. The CDR3 is 14 residues long. Trimming left V 0 bases short and J 5 bases short, with 8 bases between. The CDR3 sequence is CASSLEAEDNEQFF. The DNA for the CDR3 is TGTGCCAGCAGCTTAGAGGCAGAGGACAATGAGCAGTTCTTC.

The V gene is TRBV19, the J gene TRBJ1-4, with D hard to call. The germline V and J ends were trimmed by 5 bases and 8 bases, with 12 bases remaining between them. Germline V gives CDR1 LNHDA, CDR2 SQIVND (reference sequence). The CDR3 runs 13 residues. The CDR3 region has the DNA TGTGCCAGTAGTTCCCGGGGTAGAGAAAAACTGTTTTTT. Protein: CASSSRGREKLFF.

The V and J genes are TRBV9 and TRBJ1-4; 7 nucleotides line up with TRBD1. V gave up 4 bases and J gave up 3 bases; unmatched junction bases: 6. The CDR3 extends over 15 amino acids. Germline CDR1 SGDLS, CDR2 YYNGEE. Here the CDR3 reads CASSPTGEANEKLFF. The CDR3 DNA reads as TGTGCCAGCAGCCCTACAGGGGAGGCTAATGAAAAACTGTTTTTT.

The chain combines TRBV12-5 with TRBJ1-2, with a weak D call TRBD1 (5 bases). Germline V gene lookup returns CDR1 LGHNT and CDR2 FRNRAP. The CDR3 has 13 amino acids. The V end lost 1 base, the J end lost 8 bases, and 11 bases lay between the germline ends. The CDR3 DNA reads TGTGCTAGTGGTTTGGACAGGTTTGGCGGCTACACCTTC. It codes for CASGLDRFGGYTF.

The V call is TRBV20-1, the J call TRBJ2-7; D may be TRBD2 (6 bases). V was cut by 5 bases and J by 4 bases, with 9 bases left in between. Germline-derived CDR1 and CDR2 are DFQATT and SNEGSKA (reference sequence). The CDR3 sequence is 11 residues long. CDR3 amino acids: CSASTSYEQYF. DNA for the CDR3: TGCAGTGCTTCGACTAGTTACGAGCAGTACTTC.

The chain recombines TRBV7-9 with TRBJ1-2, with 9 bases aligning to TRBD1. Germline V gives CDR1 SEHNR, CDR2 FQNEAQ (reference sequence). The CDR3 length is 16 residues. V shed 5 bases, J shed 8 bases, and the junction held 15 bases outside the gene matches. The CDR3 nucleotides are TGTGCCAGCAGCCTTACTTCGGCACAGGGGGCTGGAGGCTACACCTTC. Encoded protein: CASSLTSAQGAGGYTF.